The 22 T cell receptor beta chains below come from one sample, sequenced in a study of blood T cell repertoires in COVID-19. Produced via immunoSEQ multiplex PCR; TCRdb's table is partial and in-frame only. The table includes 55,000 to 65,000 clones, over 70% detected once. Source material: peripheral blood. These receptors were collected from a man in his sixties with acute or convalescent COVID-19.

This rearrangement joins TRBV19 to TRBJ1-2; 7 bases map to TRBD1. This CDR3 contains 15 residues. The V gene end was trimmed by 5 bases and the J gene end by 3 bases; junction bases not matched to a gene: 9. Per the germline V gene, CDR1 is LNHDA and CDR2 is SQIVND (reference sequence). The CDR3 protein is CASSATTGFDYGYTF. For the CDR3, the DNA is TGTGCCAGTAGTGCAACGACAGGGTTCGACTATGGCTACACCTTC.

The chain carries TRBV5-1 and TRBJ1-1, with no clear D. V lost 7 bases, J lost 1 base, and 11 bases lay in between. The CDR3 consists of 13 residues. CDR1 SGHRS and CDR2 YFSETQ come from the germline V gene. CDR3 in DNA: TGCGCCAGCCGATTACAGCCGAACACTGAAGCTTTCTTT. Protein product: CASRLQPNTEAFF.

The rearrangement links TRBV5-1 to TRBJ2-1; 9 bases align to TRBD2. V was pared by 4 bases and J by 10 bases, with 9 bases of the junction left unmatched. The V gene's germline CDR1 is SGHRS and CDR2 YFSETQ. CDR3 length: 14 residues. CDR3 in DNA: TGCGCCAGCAGCCCGATAGCGGGGGCGGGGGAGCAGTTCTTC. Protein: CASSPIAGAGEQFF.

V and J are TRBV5-4 and TRBJ2-1; D may be TRBD2 (5 bases). This CDR3 has 15 amino acids. The V end lost 5 bases, the J end lost 2 bases, and 14 bases lay between the germline ends. From germline, CDR1 is SGHNT and CDR2 YYREEE (reference sequence). Here the CDR3 DNA reads TGTGCCAGCAGTACCCCTGGCGGGCCCTACAATGAGCAGTTCTTC. Translation gives CASSTPGGPYNEQFF.

This chain links TRBV2 with TRBJ2-7, with 7 bases that match TRBD1. The germline CDR1 and CDR2 sequences are SNHLY and FYNNEI. CDR3 size: 17 residues. Losses at the gene ends were 3 bases for V and 3 bases for J; bases not matched to a gene: 14. The CDR3 is CASSDSGTEPLFYEQYF. The CDR3 region has the DNA TGTGCCAGCAGTGACTCCGGGACAGAACCCCTATTCTACGAGCAGTACTTC.

The J gene is TRBJ1-1, the V gene TRBV11-2; 7 nucleotides line up with TRBD1. The CDR3 is 13 residues long. J gave up 1 base and V 4 bases, and 0 bases lay outside the gene matches. In germline, CDR1 is SGHAT, CDR2 FQNNGV. CDR3 sequence reads: CASSYRGNTEAFF. CDR3 nucleotide sequence: TGTGCCAGCAGCTACAGGGGGAACACTGAAGCTTTCTTT. The whole variable domain, remainder taken from reference TRBV11-2 and TRBJ1-1, is EAGVAQSPRYKIIEKRQSVAFWCNPISGHATLYWYQQILGQGPKLLIQFQNNGVVDDSQLPKDRFSAERLKGVDSTLKIQPAKLEDSAVYLCASSYRGNTEAFFGQGTRLTVV.

The rearrangement uses TRBV5-1 and TRBJ2-3; D is ambiguous. V was shortened by 1 base and J by 2 bases, with 8 bases between the two germline ends. The germline CDR1 and CDR2 sequences are SGHRS and YFSETQ. This CDR3 has 14 residues. The CDR3 sequence: CASSLSPFTDTQYF. CDR3 nucleotides: TGCGCCAGCAGCTTGAGCCCCTTCACAGATACGCAGTATTTT. The full variable domain, with the rest looked up from reference TRBV5-1 and TRBJ2-3, is KAGVTQTPRYLIKTRGQQVTLSCSPISGHRSVSWYQQTPGQGLQFLFEYFSETQRNKGNFPGRFSGRQFSNSRSEMNVSTLELGDSALYLCASSLSPFTDTQYFGPGTRLTVL.

The V and J genes are TRBV25-1 and TRBJ1-1; 10 bases are shared with TRBD1. Germline-derived CDR1 and CDR2 are MGHDK and SYGVNS. J lost 7 bases, V lost 2 bases, and 4 bases had no gene match. This CDR3 spans 14 amino acids. The CDR3: CASSEGTGAIEAFF. CDR3 DNA sequence: TGTGCCAGCAGTGAAGGGACAGGGGCAATTGAAGCTTTCTTT.

This chain uses TRBV14 with TRBJ1-2; TRBD1 agrees at 7 bases. Trimming at V came to 8 bases and at J to 2 bases, leaving 8 bases not matched to a gene. The CDR3 contains 14 residues. CDR1 and CDR2 from the germline V gene are SGHDN and FVKESK. CDR3: CASSSRQGNYGYTF. Written as DNA, the CDR3 is TGTGCCAGCTCTTCACGACAGGGCAACTATGGCTACACCTTC.

This clone was seen more than once but under ten times. The chain uses TRBV19 and TRBJ1-2; D is undetermined. In germline, CDR1 is LNHDA, CDR2 SQIVND (reference sequence). Trimming shortened V by 7 bases and J by 3 bases, and 15 bases separated the two germline ends. The CDR3 length is 14 residues. CDR3 protein: CASTRHSQDYGYTF. Here the CDR3 DNA reads TGTGCCAGTACCAGACACTCTCAGGACTATGGCTACACCTTC.

The chain uses TRBV30 and TRBJ2-4; D may be TRBD1 (6 bases). V lost 7 bases to trimming and J lost 1 base, with 8 bases between them. Germline-derived CDR1 and CDR2 are GTSNPN and SVGIG (reference sequence). CDR3 length equals 12 residues. The CDR3 region is CAFDRAKNIQYF. In DNA form, the CDR3 reads TGTGCCTTTGACAGGGCCAAAAACATTCAGTACTTC.

The V and J genes are TRBV5-1 and TRBJ1-2, with unresolved D. The CDR3 totals 15 residues. The germline CDR1 and CDR2 sequences are SGHRS and YFSETQ. The germline V and J ends were trimmed by 1 base and 0 bases, with 10 bases remaining between them. The CDR3 spells CASSLLPGTNYGYTF. The CDR3 DNA is TGCGCCAGCAGCTTGCTTCCAGGCACTAACTATGGCTACACCTTC.

J is TRBJ2-7 and V is TRBV27; D is possibly TRBD2 (6 bases). Per germline, CDR1 MNHEY and CDR2 SMNVEV (reference sequence). Trimming removed 7 bases from V and 0 bases from J, with 13 bases in between. CDR3 length: 14 amino acids. The CDR3 DNA reads as TGTGCCAGCAAGGCGGGACCGATCTCCTACGAGCAGTACTTC. It yields the protein CASKAGPISYEQYF.

The chain combines TRBV12-5 with TRBJ1-6; no reliable D call. CDR1 and CDR2 (germline): LGHNT, FRNRAP. V gave up 3 bases and J gave up 10 bases, with 10 bases separating them. The CDR3 is made up of 13 amino acids. This CDR3 is CASGLEGGSPLHF. For the CDR3, the DNA is TGTGCTAGTGGTTTAGAGGGTGGGTCACCCCTCCACTTT.

The chain links TRBV6-4 to TRBJ2-3; tentatively, D is TRBD2 (5 bases). This CDR3 spans 13 amino acids. Trimming shortened V by 2 bases and J by 5 bases, and 8 bases separated the two germline ends. CDR1 MRHNA and CDR2 SNTAGT come from the germline V gene. The CDR3 region has the DNA TGTGCCAGCAGTGACGTACTAGGAGATACGCAGTATTTT. Translation gives CASSDVLGDTQYF.

This clone was seen only once. The chain recombines TRBV6-6 with TRBJ2-7, with 11 positions matching TRBD2. CDR1 and CDR2 (germline): MNHNY, SVGAGI (reference sequence). V trimming: 5 bases; J trimming: 3 bases; junction bases outside the gene matches: 6. The CDR3 length is 15 residues. The CDR3 nucleotides are TGTGCCAGCAGTCCTCTAGCGGGGGGTAACTACGAGCAGTACTTC. This codes for CASSPLAGGNYEQYF.

The chain joins TRBV5-1 to TRBJ1-2, with D tentatively TRBD1 (5 bases). Trimming took 4 bases from V and 4 from J, leaving 20 bases between them. CDR1 SGHRS and CDR2 YFSETQ come from the germline V gene. This CDR3 has 16 residues. The CDR3 sequence: CASSTFTGTMSYGYTF. In DNA, the CDR3 is TGCGCCAGCAGCACCTTTACAGGTACCATGTCCTATGGCTACACCTTC. Full variable domain (outside the CDR3, taken from reference TRBV5-1 and TRBJ1-2): KAGVTQTPRYLIKTRGQQVTLSCSPISGHRSVSWYQQTPGQGLQFLFEYFSETQRNKGNFPGRFSGRQFSNSRSEMNVSTLELGDSALYLCASSTFTGTMSYGYTFGSGTRLTVV.

CDR3 amino acids: CASSQGGRPQHF. The CDR3 region has the DNA TGTGCCAGCAGCCAAGGGGGCAGGCCCCAGCATTTT. V usage is TRBV7-2 and J usage is TRBJ1-5, with 7 bases that match TRBD1. Per germline, CDR1 SGHTA and CDR2 FQGNSA. J lost 9 bases, V lost 5 bases, and 4 bases had no gene match. The CDR3 covers 12 residues.

Here the CDR3 reads CASSLFRGGNEQFF. The CDR3 bases are TGCGCCAGCAGCTTGTTCCGGGGTGGCAATGAGCAGTTCTTC. This chain uses TRBV5-1 with TRBJ2-1; possible D gene TRBD2, 5 bases. This CDR3 has 14 amino acids. V dropped 1 base and J dropped 6 bases, with 11 bases sitting between them. Per germline, CDR1 SGHRS and CDR2 YFSETQ.

The V and J genes are TRBV9 and TRBJ1-1, with D possibly being TRBD1 (5 bases). Germline V gives CDR1 SGDLS, CDR2 YYNGEE. The CDR3 length is 17 residues. V was pared by 3 bases and J by 0 bases, with 18 bases between. DNA for the CDR3: TGTGCCAGCAGCGCGTCTTCGGGCAGGGATATGAACACTGAAGCTTTCTTT. Translating it yields CASSASSGRDMNTEAFF.

This chain joins TRBV5-1 and TRBJ2-2, with 11 bases matching TRBD2. V lost 4 bases, J lost 5 bases, and 13 bases stayed unmatched. Germline loops: CDR1 SGHRS, CDR2 YFSETQ. This CDR3 comprises 18 residues. The CDR3, as DNA: TGCGCCAGCAGCCCAACGACTAGCGGGGCGGCTGGAACCGGGGAGCTGTTTTTT. Its translation: CASSPTTSGAAGTGELFF.

The V gene is TRBV27, the J gene TRBJ2-7, with TRBD2 matching 7 bases. J was trimmed by 6 bases and V by 6 bases; bases with no gene match: 8. Per the germline V gene, CDR1 is MNHEY and CDR2 is SMNVEV (reference sequence). The CDR3 spans 13 residues. CDR3 nucleotides: TGTGCCAGCAGGGACTGGGAGGGACCCGAGCAGTACTTC. Translating it yields CASRDWEGPEQYF.